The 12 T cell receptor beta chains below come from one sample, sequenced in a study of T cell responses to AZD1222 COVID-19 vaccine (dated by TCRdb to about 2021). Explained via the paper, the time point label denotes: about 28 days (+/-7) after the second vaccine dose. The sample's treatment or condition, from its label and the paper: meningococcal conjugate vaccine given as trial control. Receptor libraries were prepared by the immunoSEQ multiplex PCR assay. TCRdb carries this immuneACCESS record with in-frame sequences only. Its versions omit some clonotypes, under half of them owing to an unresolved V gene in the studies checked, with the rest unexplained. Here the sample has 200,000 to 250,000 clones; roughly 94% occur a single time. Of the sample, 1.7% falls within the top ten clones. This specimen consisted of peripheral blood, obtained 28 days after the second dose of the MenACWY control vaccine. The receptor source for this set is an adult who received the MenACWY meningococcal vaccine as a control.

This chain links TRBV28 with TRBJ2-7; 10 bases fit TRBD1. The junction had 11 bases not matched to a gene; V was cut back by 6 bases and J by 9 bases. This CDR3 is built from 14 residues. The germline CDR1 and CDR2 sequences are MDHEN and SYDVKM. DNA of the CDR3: TGTGCCAGCAGAAGGACAGGGGGGTACTTTGTGCAGTACTTC. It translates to CASRRTGGYFVQYF.

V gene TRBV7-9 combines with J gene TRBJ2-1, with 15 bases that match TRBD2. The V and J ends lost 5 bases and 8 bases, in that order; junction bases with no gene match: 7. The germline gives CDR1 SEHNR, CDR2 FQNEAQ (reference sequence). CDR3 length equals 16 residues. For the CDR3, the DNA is TGTGCCAGCAGCCCTCGGACTAGCGGGAGGGGGGATGAGCAGTTCTTC. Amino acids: CASSPRTSGRGDEQFF.

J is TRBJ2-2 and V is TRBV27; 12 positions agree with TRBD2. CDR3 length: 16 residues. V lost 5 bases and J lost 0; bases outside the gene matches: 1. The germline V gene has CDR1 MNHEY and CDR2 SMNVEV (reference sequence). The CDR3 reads CASSGLAGTNTGELFF. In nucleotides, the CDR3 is TGTGCCAGCAGTGGACTAGCGGGAACGAACACCGGGGAGCTGTTTTTT.

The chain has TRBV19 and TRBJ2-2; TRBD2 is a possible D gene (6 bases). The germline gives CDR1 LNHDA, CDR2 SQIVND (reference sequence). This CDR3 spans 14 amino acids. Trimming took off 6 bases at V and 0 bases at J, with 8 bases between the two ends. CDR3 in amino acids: CASREGPNTGELFF. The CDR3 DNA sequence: TGTGCCAGTAGGGAGGGGCCGAACACCGGGGAGCTGTTTTTT.

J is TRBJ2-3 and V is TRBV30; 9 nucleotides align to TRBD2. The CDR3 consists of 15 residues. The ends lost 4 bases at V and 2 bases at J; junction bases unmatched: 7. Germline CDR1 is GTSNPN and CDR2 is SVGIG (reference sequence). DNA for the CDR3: TGTGCCTGGACTAGCGGGACCGTATCCACAGATACGCAGTATTTT. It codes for CAWTSGTVSTDTQYF.

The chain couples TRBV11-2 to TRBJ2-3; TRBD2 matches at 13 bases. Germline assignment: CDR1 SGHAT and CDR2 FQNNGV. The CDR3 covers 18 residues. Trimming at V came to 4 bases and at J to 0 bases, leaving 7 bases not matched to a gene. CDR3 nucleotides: TGTGCCAGCAGCTCGGGACTAGCGGGACCATCTAGCACAGATACGCAGTATTTT. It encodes CASSSGLAGPSSTDTQYF.

CDR3 sequence: CASSLDLSMNTEAFF. CDR3 DNA: TGTGCCAGCAGCTTAGATCTGAGCATGAACACTGAAGCTTTCTTT. The chain has TRBV11-2 and TRBJ1-1; D not resolved. The V end was cut by 0 bases, the J end by 0 bases, with 8 bases between. CDR1 is SGHAT, CDR2 FQNNGV, per germline. The CDR3 extends over 15 amino acids.

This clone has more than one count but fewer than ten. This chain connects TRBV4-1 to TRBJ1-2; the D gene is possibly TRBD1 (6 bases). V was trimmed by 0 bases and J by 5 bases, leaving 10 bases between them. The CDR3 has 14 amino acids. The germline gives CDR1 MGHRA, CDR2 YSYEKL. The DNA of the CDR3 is TGCGCCAGCAGCCAAGAACAGGGAACTTATGGCTACACCTTC. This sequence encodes CASSQEQGTYGYTF.

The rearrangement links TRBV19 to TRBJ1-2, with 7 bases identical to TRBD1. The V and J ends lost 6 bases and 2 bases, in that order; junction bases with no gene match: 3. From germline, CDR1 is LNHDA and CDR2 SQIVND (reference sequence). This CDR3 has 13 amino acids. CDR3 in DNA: TGTGCCAGTAGCCTCAGGGGGAACTATGGCTACACCTTC. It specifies CASSLRGNYGYTF.

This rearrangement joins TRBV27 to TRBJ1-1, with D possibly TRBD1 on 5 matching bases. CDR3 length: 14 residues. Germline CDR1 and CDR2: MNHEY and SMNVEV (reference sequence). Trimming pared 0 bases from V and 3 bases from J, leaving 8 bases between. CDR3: CASSLSGTDTEAFF. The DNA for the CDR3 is TGTGCCAGCAGTTTATCAGGGACGGACACTGAAGCTTTCTTT.

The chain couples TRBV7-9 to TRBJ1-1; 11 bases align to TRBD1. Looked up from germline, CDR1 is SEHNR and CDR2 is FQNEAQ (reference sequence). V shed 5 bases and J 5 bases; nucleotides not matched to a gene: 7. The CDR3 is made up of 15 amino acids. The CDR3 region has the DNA TGTGCCAGCAGCCAACCCGGGACAGGGGGGACTGAAGCTTTCTTT. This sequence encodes CASSQPGTGGTEAFF.

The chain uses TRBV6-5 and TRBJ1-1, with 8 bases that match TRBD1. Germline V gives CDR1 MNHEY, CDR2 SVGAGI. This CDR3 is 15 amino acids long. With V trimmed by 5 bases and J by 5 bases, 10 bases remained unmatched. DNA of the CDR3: TGTGCCAGCAGTCCCACAGGGGGGTCAGGAACTGAAGCTTTCTTT. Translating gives CASSPTGGSGTEAFF.